Listed here are 7 T cell receptor beta chains from one sample, sequenced in a study of T cells in localized non-small cell lung cancer. Repertoires were generated with immunoSEQ multiplex PCR, while TCRdb's copy carries only in-frame clones and drops some. The sample consists of thousands of clones, 30% to 40% of them appearing once. Sample: lung tumor tissue, taken before any cancer treatment. The receptors were gathered from an older female donor with stage II lung adenocarcinoma.

The chain recombines TRBV9 with TRBJ1-1, with 7 bases fitting TRBD1. Germline V CDR1 and CDR2: SGDLS, YYNGEE. The length of the CDR3 is 15 residues. The V segment lost 2 bases and the J segment 4 bases; nucleotides outside the gene matches: 8. Here the CDR3 reads CASSVTGLRGTEAFF. The CDR3 nucleotides are TGTGCCAGCAGCGTGACAGGGTTGCGTGGCACTGAAGCTTTCTTT.

The chain recombines TRBV4-1 with TRBJ2-5, with 8 positions matching TRBD2. Germline-derived CDR1 and CDR2 are MGHRA and YSYEKL. V was pared by 1 base and J by 4 bases, with 8 bases of the junction left unmatched. The CDR3 has 16 amino acids. The CDR3: CASSQASRGGGETQYF. The CDR3 DNA follows: TGCGCCAGCAGCCAAGCGTCTCGGGGGGGAGGAGAGACCCAGTACTTC.

The gene calls are TRBV5-1 and TRBJ1-1; D not resolved. The CDR3 is made up of 14 amino acids. Per the germline V gene, CDR1 is SGHRS and CDR2 is YFSETQ. V was trimmed by 4 bases and J by 1 base, leaving 11 bases between them. This CDR3 reads CASSPGDGNTEAFF. CDR3 DNA sequence: TGCGCCAGCAGCCCAGGTGACGGGAACACTGAAGCTTTCTTT.

V is TRBV9 and J is TRBJ1-2, with unresolved D. The V gene's germline CDR1 is SGDLS and CDR2 YYNGEE. The CDR3 covers 14 residues. V lost 5 bases and J 2 bases, leaving 13 bases between the germline ends. The CDR3 protein is CASSEYDQNYGYTF. The CDR3 DNA follows: TGTGCCAGCAGTGAATACGACCAAAACTATGGCTACACCTTC.

The chain uses TRBV6-8 and TRBJ2-7, with 7 bases matching TRBD1. Per the germline V gene, CDR1 is MNHGY and CDR2 is SAAAGT. The CDR3 consists of 14 residues. The chain's CDR3 is CASSFRQGSHEQYV. The CDR3 DNA sequence: TGTGCCAGCAGTTTCAGACAGGGCTCCCACGAGCAGTACGTC.

Within the sample, this clone is medium-sized (0.01 to 0.1%). The DNA for the CDR3 is TGTGCCAGCAGCTTGGGGGTGGCCGAAGGCTACGAGCAGTACTTC. The encoded protein is CASSLGVAEGYEQYF. The genes are TRBV11-3 and TRBJ2-7; D might be TRBD1 or TRBD2, each matching 5 bases. The germline gives CDR1 SGHNT, CDR2 YENEEA. The CDR3 extends over 15 amino acids. The V and J ends lost 3 bases and 3 bases respectively, with 15 bases between them.

The genes are TRBV30 and TRBJ1-1; 7 bases align to TRBD1. CDR3 size: 13 residues. J gave up 5 bases and V 3 bases, and 6 bases lay outside the gene matches. Germline V gene data show CDR1 as GTSNPN and CDR2 as SVGIG (reference sequence). CDR3 in amino acids: CAWSEQGRTEAFF. The CDR3 DNA is TGTGCCTGGAGCGAACAGGGGAGGACTGAAGCTTTCTTT.